This T cell receptor (beta chain) was found in a study of blood T cell repertoires in COVID-19 (dated by TCRdb to 2018 to 2021). At the level of the whole study: Collaborator samples came from the United States, Italy and Spain and covered acute and convalescent phases of COVID-19. The prospective study material was composed of cDNA or gDNA derived from T cells, B-cell-depleted T cells, or PBMCs. Deeply sampled blood TCRbeta repertoires from subjects exposed to, actively infected with, or recovered from COVID-19 were included in the dataset. The repertoires were made available in a free public database intended to serve as a resource for research on the immune response to SARS-CoV-2. The samples were drawn from the first 160 participants of the ongoing ImmuneRACE study and from over 950 subjects provided by 6 global collaborators. Nearly every sample came with metadata listing a de-identified subject ID, COVID-19 status, age in years and sex. Where available, HLA class I and class II types were obtained from metadata supplied by the sample provider rather than from assay-based typing.

A word on this clone: The clone's antigen remains unknown. Base qualities are not recorded, but no much larger clone differs from it by a single base.

One collaborating source in Seattle enrolled patients while the patients were actively infected and followed the patients over time throughout the course of disease. Whole blood was collected in K2EDTA tubes by collaborating institutions according to the institutions' own protocols. For TCRbeta analysis, collaborators shipped samples in one of three forms: frozen whole blood, isolated PBMCs, or DNA extracted from either of those sample types. Points the paper makes about the study in general: How much clinical and demographic metadata was included differed by source and by participant, and the metadata was provided uncurated.

The immunoSEQ Assay, a bias-controlled multiplex PCR, was used to amplify TCRbeta CDR3 regions from genomic DNA. In the paper's pipeline: The number of nucleated cells in each sample was estimated by amplification of reference gene primers within the assay. To quantify the absolute abundance of each unique TCRbeta CDR3 rearrangement, sequence reads were collapsed and filtered. Productive Simpson clonality was computed per sample as the square root of Simpson's diversity index over productive rearrangements. As stored in TCRdb, this immuneACCESS dataset retains in-frame rearrangements with V and J assigned. A fraction of the clones does not appear; measured against another copy, unresolved V genes explain less than half of the discrepancy, and the remainder lacks a known reason. D and trimming come from the DNA, and the V and J calls and clone size come from that table. The sample table records 350,000 or so clones; roughly 89% of these occur just once. The ten largest clonotypes hold 3% to 4.5% of the sample.

The germline V gene gives CDR1 as LGHNA and CDR2 as YNFKEQ. V was cut back by 1 base and J by 4 bases, leaving a gap of 14 bases between them. The CDR3 spans 16 residues, from the cysteine through the phenylalanine. Here the CDR3 DNA is all that survives: 48 bases in frame from base 1. This chain is built from TRBV4-2 and TRBJ1-5; there is no confident call for the D gene. This sequence originates from a woman in her sixties with COVID-19, enrolled during active disease. Sequences were obtained from peripheral blood. The base sequence is TGTGCCAGCAGCCAAGTATATGGGCAACAAAATCAGCCCCAGCATTTT. Its protein product is CASSQVYGQQNQPQHF.